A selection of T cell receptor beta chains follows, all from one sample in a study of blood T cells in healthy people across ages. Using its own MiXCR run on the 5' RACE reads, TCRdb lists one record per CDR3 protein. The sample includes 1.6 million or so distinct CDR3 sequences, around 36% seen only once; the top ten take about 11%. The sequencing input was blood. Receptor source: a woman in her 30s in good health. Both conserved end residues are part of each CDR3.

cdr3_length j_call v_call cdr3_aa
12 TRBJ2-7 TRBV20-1 CSTRASSYEQYF
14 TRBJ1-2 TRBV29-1 CSVEKGRDNYGYTF
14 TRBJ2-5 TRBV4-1 CASSQEGGQETQYF
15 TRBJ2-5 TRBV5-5 CASSLAGVVLETQYF
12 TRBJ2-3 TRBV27 CASFGGTDTQYF
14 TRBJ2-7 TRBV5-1 CASSVGGQPYEQYF
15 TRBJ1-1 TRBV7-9 CASSLSGSENTEAFF
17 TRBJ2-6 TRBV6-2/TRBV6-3 CASSVPPYPSGANVLTF
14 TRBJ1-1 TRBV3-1 CASSQDRWNTEAFF
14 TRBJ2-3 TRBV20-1 CSAGLGGRTDTQYF
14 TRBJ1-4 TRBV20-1 CSARDSQSNEKLFF
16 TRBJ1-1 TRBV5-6 CASSLKRDPMNTEAFF
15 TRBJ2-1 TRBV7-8 CASSRNQRGDNEQFF
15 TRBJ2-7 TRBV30 CACRIRGRVIYEQYF
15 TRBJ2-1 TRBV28 CASSSGTLGTDEQFF
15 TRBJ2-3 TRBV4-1 CASSQGDGRGDTQYF
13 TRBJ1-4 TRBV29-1 CSVGNSPYEKLFF
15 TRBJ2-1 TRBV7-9 CASSSARDSNNEQFF
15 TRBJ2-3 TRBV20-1 CSAHRKKGSTDTQYF
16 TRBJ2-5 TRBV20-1 CSARDVTAMGRETQYF
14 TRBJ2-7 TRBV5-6 CASSLAAINREQYF
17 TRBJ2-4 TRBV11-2 CASSTGTEQDAKNIQYF
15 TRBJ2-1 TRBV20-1 CSARALAPSDNEQFF
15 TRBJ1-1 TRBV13 CASSLRASVNTEAFF
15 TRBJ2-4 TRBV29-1 CSVVIPGVAKNIQYF
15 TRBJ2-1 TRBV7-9 CASGRQGGNYNEQFF
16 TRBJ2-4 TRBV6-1 CASSESVTSVPNERYF
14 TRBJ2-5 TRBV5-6 CASSLGGTRETQYF